These T cell receptor beta chains were read from a single sample in a study of persistence of HIV-infected CD4 T cells. Sequenced by immunoSEQ multiplex PCR; TCRdb stores in-frame clones only, minus some. The table has over 35,000 clones, about 90% seen once. Their antigen targets remain unknown. The source material was CD4+ T cells sorted from PBMCs after approximately 20-hour stimulation, sampled from a patient who received antiretroviral therapy. Every receptor here comes from an adult man with HIV who was CMV-seropositive. Each CDR3 is given with its conserved first and last residue. A D gene is named only where the DNA matches it firmly. Only part of the rows carry a size: once, few, many, or a class if the clone is expanded.

NA | TRBJ2-7 | TRBV12-3/TRBV12-4 | few | TGTGCCAGCAGCAGTGGGGTCGACGAGCAGTACTTC | CASSSGVDEQYF
NA | TRBJ1-2 | TRBV6-1 | NA | TGTGCCAGCAGTGATTACCGGGACAACAACTATGGCTACACCTTC | CASSDYRDNNYGYTF
NA | TRBJ2-1 | TRBV14 | NA | TGTGCCAGCAGCCAAGGGAGGGGCTCCCAAAGGAATGAGCAGTTCTTC | CASSQGRGSQRNEQFF
NA | TRBJ2-2 | TRBV7-3 | once | TGTGCCAGCAGCCGGGGACTGACCGGGGAGCTGTTTTTT | CASSRGLTGELFF
TRBD2 | TRBJ2-3 | TRBV7-9 | NA | TGTGCCAGCAGCTTAGGCAGCCTAGCGGGGAACCAAGATACGCAGTATTTT | CASSLGSLAGNQDTQYF
TRBD2 | TRBJ2-7 | TRBV12-3/TRBV12-4 | once | TGTGCCAGCAGTTATCGACTAGCGGGCACGATCTTC | CASSYRLAGTIF
TRBD1 | TRBJ2-7 | TRBV14 | few | TGTGCCAGCAGCCCCCTAGGACAGGCGAACGAGCAGTACTTC | CASSPLGQANEQYF
NA | TRBJ2-3 | TRBV27 | NA | TGTGCCACCTCGGGCCGAAGGACAGATACGCAGTATTTT | CATSGRRTDTQYF
TRBD1 | TRBJ2-1 | TRBV7-9 | few | TGTGCCATCTCAACTAGGGGGCTAGGCGAGCAGTTCTTC | CAISTRGLGEQFF
NA | TRBJ1-3 | TRBV13 | NA | TGTGCCAGCAGCTTACGGGGGCAGGGAGGGGGCTCTGGAAACACCATATATTTT | CASSLRGQGGGSGNTIYF
TRBD1 | TRBJ2-2 | TRBV18 | NA | TGTGCCAGCTCACCACCGAGGACAGGGGGCGCGAACACCGGGGAGCTGTTTTTT | CASSPPRTGGANTGELFF
TRBD2 | TRBJ2-1 | TRBV6-4 | once | TGTGCCAGCAGTGACGAGGTAGCGGGGGGGAACAATGAGCAGTTCTTC | CASSDEVAGGNNEQFF
NA | TRBJ2-7 | TRBV6-5 | once | TGTGCCAGCGCCCGAGACTCCTCCTACGAGCAGTACTTC | CASARDSSYEQYF
TRBD2 | TRBJ2-4 | TRBV28 | NA | TGTGCCAGCAGTTTAGGGGCTAGCGGGGGGACCCTAGCCAAAAACATTCAGTACTTC | CASSLGASGGTLAKNIQYF
NA | TRBJ2-7 | TRBV27 | NA | TGTGCCAGCACCCACGAGCAGTACTTC | CASTHEQYF
NA | TRBJ2-5 | TRBV18 | once | TGTGCCAGCTCACCGAACAGCGGCCAAGAGACCCAGTACTTC | CASSPNSGQETQYF
NA | TRBJ1-2 | TRBV7-3 | NA | TGTGCCAGCAGACTGTTCGACAGCGAAGAGAACGGCTACACCTTC | CASRLFDSEENGYTF
NA | TRBJ2-1 | TRBV9 | NA | TGTGCCAGCGGGGAGAGAACCTACAATGAGCAGTTCTTC | CASGERTYNEQFF
NA | TRBJ2-7 | TRBV28 | NA | TGTGCCAGCAGTTTACCCCTAGTACGGTCCTACGAGCAGTACTTC | CASSLPLVRSYEQYF
NA | TRBJ1-5 | TRBV19 | once | TGTGCCAGTAGTGGCTGGAATCAGCCCCAGCATTTT | CASSGWNQPQHF
NA | TRBJ1-2 | TRBV2 | NA | TGTGCCAGCAGCACGGACGCGACGGCTAACTATGGCTACACCTTC | CASSTDATANYGYTF
NA | TRBJ2-3 | TRBV2 | NA | TGTGCCAGCATCCTCGGTGGGGTTAGTAGCACAGATACGCAGTATTTT | CASILGGVSSTDTQYF
TRBD2 | TRBJ2-7 | TRBV5-5 | few | TGTGCCAGCAGCTTGGCCGGGACTAGCGGTTCATTTAGCTCCTACGAGCAGTACTTC | CASSLAGTSGSFSSYEQYF
NA | TRBJ1-1 | TRBV27 | NA | TGTGCCAGCAGCCTCGGACATTTGAACACTGAAGCTTTCTTT | CASSLGHLNTEAFF
TRBD1 | TRBJ1-4 | TRBV24-1 | NA | TGTGCCACCAGTGACCGGACAGGGGGAAATGAAAAACTGTTTTTT | CATSDRTGGNEKLFF
TRBD1 | TRBJ1-1 | TRBV5-6 | NA | TGTGCCAGCAGCCAGGGGGGTGCCACTGAAGCTTTCTTT | CASSQGGATEAFF
NA | TRBJ1-5 | TRBV30 | NA | TGTGCCTGGAGTGTAGGGGTCAGCAATCAGCCCCAGCATTTT | CAWSVGVSNQPQHF
TRBD1 | TRBJ1-4 | TRBV19 | NA | TGTGCCAGTTCTCAACAGGGGACAACTAATGAAAAACTGTTTTTT | CASSQQGTTNEKLFF
NA | TRBJ2-7 | TRBV9 | NA | TGTGCCAGCAGCACCGGGACTGTACCCTACGAGCAGTACTTC | CASSTGTVPYEQYF
TRBD1 | TRBJ1-5 | TRBV28 | NA | TGTGCCAGCAGTTTTCGGGACAGGGCCAATCAGCCCCAGCATTTT | CASSFRDRANQPQHF
NA | TRBJ1-5 | TRBV19 | NA | TGTGCCAGTAGTCTCTTAGTAGAAGGGACCCAGCCCCAGCATTTT | CASSLLVEGTQPQHF
NA | TRBJ1-6 | TRBV24-1 | NA | TGTGCCACCAGTAAGACAGGAAATTCACCCCTCCACTTT | CATSKTGNSPLHF
NA | TRBJ2-6 | TRBV7-8 | NA | TGTGCCAGCACCCCTAGACAAAACTCTGGGGCCAACGTCCTGACTTTC | CASTPRQNSGANVLTF
NA | TRBJ1-2 | TRBV3-1/TRBV3-2 | NA | TGTGCCAGCAGCCTCGGGACCACGGGAGGCTACACCTTC | CASSLGTTGGYTF
NA | TRBJ1-1 | TRBV19 | NA | TGTGCCAGTAGTAACGGAGCCGCGAACACTGAAGCTTTCTTT | CASSNGAANTEAFF
TRBD2 | TRBJ2-3 | TRBV19 | NA | TGTGCCAGTAGTCCACTTTCGGGGAGGGTTACAGATACGCAGTATTTT | CASSPLSGRVTDTQYF
TRBD1 | TRBJ1-6 | TRBV5-1 | once | TGCGCCAGCAGCTTGGGACAGGGGGTGTATAATTCACCCCTCCACTTT | CASSLGQGVYNSPLHF
NA | TRBJ1-3 | TRBV6-2/TRBV6-3 | NA | TGTGCCAGCAGTTACTCGAGCGGGGGCACTGGAAACACCATATATTTT | CASSYSSGGTGNTIYF
NA | TRBJ1-1 | TRBV5-1 | NA | TGCGCCAGCAGCTTTACAGGGATGAACACTGAAGCTTTCTTT | CASSFTGMNTEAFF
NA | TRBJ2-3 | TRBV10-3 | once | TGTGCCATCAGTGAAAGGGGGTCCACAGATACGCAGTATTTT | CAISERGSTDTQYF
TRBD2 | TRBJ2-1 | TRBV2 | NA | TGTGCCAGCAGTGACTGGACTAGCGGGTCCTACAATGAGCAGTTCTTC | CASSDWTSGSYNEQFF
TRBD2 | TRBJ2-2 | TRBV5-1 | NA | TGCGCCAGCAGCCCCCTCTCGGGGGGGTCTACCGGGGAGCTGTTTTTT | CASSPLSGGSTGELFF
NA | TRBJ1-2 | TRBV10-1 | few | TGCGCCAGCAGTCCCACAGTAAACTATGGCTACACCTTC | CASSPTVNYGYTF
NA | TRBJ1-3 | TRBV19 | NA | TGTGCCAGTAGTATGCAGGTCGCGAGCTCTGGAAACACCATATATTTT | CASSMQVASSGNTIYF
NA | TRBJ1-1 | TRBV6-5 | NA | TGTGCCAGCAGCTTCTCCTCGGTAGGGAGCACTGAAGCTTTCTTT | CASSFSSVGSTEAFF
TRBD1 | TRBJ2-7 | TRBV28 | NA | TGTGCCAGCACTTCCGGGACAGGCGGAGCCTACGAGCAGTACTTC | CASTSGTGGAYEQYF
TRBD1 | TRBJ2-3 | TRBV24-1 | NA | TGTGCCACCAGTGATCCCGGGACAGACAGCACAGATACGCAGTATTTT | CATSDPGTDSTDTQYF
TRBD1 | TRBJ2-5 | TRBV7-2 | NA | TGTGCCAGCAGATCCGGGACAGGTCAGGGGGAGACCCAGTACTTC | CASRSGTGQGETQYF
NA | TRBJ2-7 | TRBV5-8 | once | TGTGCCAGCAGCTTGGTCGGTGAGCAGTACTTC | CASSLVGEQYF